This TCR beta chain is from a study of early T cells in non-severe SARS-CoV-2 infection. Study at large: From unsorted whole blood, bulk RNA was sequenced, and the chains remained unpaired.

This CDR3 spans 13 amino acids. The V end was cut by 5 bases, the J end by 5 bases, with 10 bases between. Individual cDNA molecules each received unique molecular identifiers attached to them. TCRdb ran MiXCR on the 5' RACE reads and lists one entry per CDR3 protein. This table has approximately 97,000 distinct CDR3 sequences, around 10% appearing once. About this clonotype: No antigen is known for it.

Findings and limits, study-wide: CD4 and private specificities were missed by VDJdb matching, which favored anti-spike CD8 responses.

V and J are TRBV12-3 or TRBV12-4 and TRBJ1-5; possible D gene TRBD1, 6 bases. The TCR originated in an adult who was a healthcare worker with PCR-confirmed SARS-CoV-2 infection or an uninfected control (not recorded which). The sample here was whole blood, taken at baseline. CDR3 region: CASSEDSYQPQHF. As DNA, the CDR3 is TGTGCCAGCAGTGAGGACAGTTATCAGCCCCAGCATTTT.